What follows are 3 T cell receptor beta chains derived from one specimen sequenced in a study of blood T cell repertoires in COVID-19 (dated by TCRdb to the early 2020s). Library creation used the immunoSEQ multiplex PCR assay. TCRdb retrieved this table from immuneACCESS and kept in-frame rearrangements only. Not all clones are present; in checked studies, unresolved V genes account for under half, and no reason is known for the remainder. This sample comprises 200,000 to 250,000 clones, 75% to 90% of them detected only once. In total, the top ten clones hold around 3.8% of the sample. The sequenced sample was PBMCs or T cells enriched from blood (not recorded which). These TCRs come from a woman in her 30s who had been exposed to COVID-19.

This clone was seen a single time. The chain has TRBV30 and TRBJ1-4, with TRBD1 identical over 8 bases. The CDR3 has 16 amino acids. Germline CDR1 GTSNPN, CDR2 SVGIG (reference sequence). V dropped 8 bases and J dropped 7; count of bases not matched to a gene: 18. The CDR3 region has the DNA TGTGCCGGCCAGGGACAGGAAGGGCTTATCAGTGAAAAACTGTTTTTT. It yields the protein CAGQGQEGLISEKLFF.

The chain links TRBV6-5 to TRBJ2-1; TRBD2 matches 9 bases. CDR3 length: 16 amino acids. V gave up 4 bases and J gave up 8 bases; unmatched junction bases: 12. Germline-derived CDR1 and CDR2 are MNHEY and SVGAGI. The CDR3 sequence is CASSSYLAGTSHEQFF. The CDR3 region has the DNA TGTGCCAGCAGTTCGTATCTAGCGGGAACTTCACATGAGCAGTTCTTC.

CDR3 DNA sequence: TGTGCCAGCAGGTCCCTAGGGGGTTACAGGGGCTATGGCTACACCTTC. This encodes CASRSLGGYRGYGYTF. V is TRBV5-4 and J is TRBJ1-2; the match to TRBD1 covers 7 bases. The CDR3 is made up of 16 amino acids. The germline V gene has CDR1 SGHNT and CDR2 YYREEE (reference sequence). Trimming took 5 bases from V and 4 from J; bases not matched to a gene: 14.